This T cell receptor (beta chain) emerged from a study of T cells in Graves' hyperthyroidism and ophthalmopathy. RNA transcripts yielded amplified TCR beta CDR3 regions. First-round RT-PCR of the TCR CDR3 relied on the HTBI primer set. From the multiplex PCR reads, TCRdb called clonotypes with MiXCR, one entry per CDR3 protein. Here the sample spans about 400,000 distinct CDR3 sequences, roughly 13% being singletons. This clonotype was seen repeatedly, ten times or more. Subjects aged 18 to 65 presented with newly diagnosed hyperthyroidism of less than 2 months' duration. The origin of this receptor is a woman aged 18-29 years with Graves' hyperthyroidism. Sequenced: blood.

This CDR3 reads CASSLNVRGASGNTIYF. CDR3 sequence (DNA): TGCGCCAGCAGCTTGAACGTAAGGGGGGCCTCTGGAAACACCATATATTTT. The chain carries TRBV5-1 and TRBJ1-3; D is perhaps TRBD1 (6 bases). CDR3 length equals 17 residues. Germline V CDR1 and CDR2: SGHRS, YFSETQ. Trimming left V 1 base short and J 0 bases short, with 14 bases between. Supplemented by reference TRBV5-1 and TRBJ1-3, the full variable domain reads KAGVTQTPRYLIKTRGQQVTLSCSPISGHRSVSWYQQTPGQGLQFLFEYFSETQRNKGNFPGRFSGRQFSNSRSEMNVSTLELGDSALYLCASSLNVRGASGNTIYFGEGSWLTVV.